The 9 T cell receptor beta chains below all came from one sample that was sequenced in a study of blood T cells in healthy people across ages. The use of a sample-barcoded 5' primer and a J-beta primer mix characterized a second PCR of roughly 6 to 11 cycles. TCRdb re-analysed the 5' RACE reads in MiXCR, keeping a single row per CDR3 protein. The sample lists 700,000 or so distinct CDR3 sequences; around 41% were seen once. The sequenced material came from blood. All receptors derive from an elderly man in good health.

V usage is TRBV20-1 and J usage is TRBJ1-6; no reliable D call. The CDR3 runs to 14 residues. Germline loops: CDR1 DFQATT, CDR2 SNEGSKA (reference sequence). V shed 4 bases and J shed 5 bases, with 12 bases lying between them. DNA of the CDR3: TGCAGTGCTAAGTCGAGCCCTAATAATTCACCCCTCCACTTT. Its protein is CSAKSSPNNSPLHF.

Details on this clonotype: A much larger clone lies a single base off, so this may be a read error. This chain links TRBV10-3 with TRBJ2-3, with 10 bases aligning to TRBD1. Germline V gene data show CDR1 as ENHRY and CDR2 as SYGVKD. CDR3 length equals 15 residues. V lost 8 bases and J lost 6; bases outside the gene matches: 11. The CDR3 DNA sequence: TGTGCCATCGGTGGAGGGACAGGGGTTGCGGATACGCAGTATTTT. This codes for CAIGGGTGVADTQYF.

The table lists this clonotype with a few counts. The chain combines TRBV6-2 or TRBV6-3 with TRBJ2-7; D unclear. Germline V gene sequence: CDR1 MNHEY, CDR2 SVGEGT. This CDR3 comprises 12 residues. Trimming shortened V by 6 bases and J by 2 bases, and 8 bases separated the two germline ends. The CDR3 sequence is CASSTITYEQYF. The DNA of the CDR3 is TGTGCCAGCAGCACGATAACCTACGAGCAGTACTTC.

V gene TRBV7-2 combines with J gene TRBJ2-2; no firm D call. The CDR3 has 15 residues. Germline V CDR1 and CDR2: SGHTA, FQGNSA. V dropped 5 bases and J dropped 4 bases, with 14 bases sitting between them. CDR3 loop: CASSRQGRGTGELFF. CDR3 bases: TGTGCCAGCAGCCGCCAAGGGCGTGGCACCGGGGAGCTGTTTTTT.

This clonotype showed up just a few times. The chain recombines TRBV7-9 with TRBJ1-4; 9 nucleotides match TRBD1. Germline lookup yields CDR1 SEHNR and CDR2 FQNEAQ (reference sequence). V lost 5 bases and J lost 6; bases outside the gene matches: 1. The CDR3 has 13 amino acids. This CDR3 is CASSRDRDEKLFF. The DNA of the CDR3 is TGTGCCAGCAGCCGGGACAGGGATGAAAAACTGTTTTTT.

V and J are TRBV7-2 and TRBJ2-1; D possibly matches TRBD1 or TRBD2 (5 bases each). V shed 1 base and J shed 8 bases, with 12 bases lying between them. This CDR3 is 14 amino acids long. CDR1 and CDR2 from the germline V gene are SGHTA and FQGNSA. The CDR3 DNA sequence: TGTGCCAGCAGCTTAGGGGGGAAATACGATGAGCAGTTCTTC. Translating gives CASSLGGKYDEQFF.

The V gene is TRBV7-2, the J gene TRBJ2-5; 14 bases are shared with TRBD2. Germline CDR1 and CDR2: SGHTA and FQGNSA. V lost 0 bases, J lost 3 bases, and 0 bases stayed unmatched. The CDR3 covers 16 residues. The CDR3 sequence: CASSLAGLAGEETQYF. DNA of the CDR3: TGTGCCAGCAGCTTAGCGGGACTAGCGGGGGAAGAGACCCAGTACTTC.

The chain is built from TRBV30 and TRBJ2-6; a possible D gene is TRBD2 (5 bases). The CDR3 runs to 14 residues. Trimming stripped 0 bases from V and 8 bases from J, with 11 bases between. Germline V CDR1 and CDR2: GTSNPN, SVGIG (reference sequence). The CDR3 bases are TGTGCCTGGAGTGTGTCACTCGGGACCAACGTCCTGACTTTC. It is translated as CAWSVSLGTNVLTF. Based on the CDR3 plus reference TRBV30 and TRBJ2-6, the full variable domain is SQTIHQWPATLVQPVGSPLSLECTVEGTSNPNLYWYRQAAGRGLQLLFYSVGIGQISSEVPQNLSASRPQDRQFILSSKKLLLSDSGFYLCAWSVSLGTNVLTFGAGSRLTVL.

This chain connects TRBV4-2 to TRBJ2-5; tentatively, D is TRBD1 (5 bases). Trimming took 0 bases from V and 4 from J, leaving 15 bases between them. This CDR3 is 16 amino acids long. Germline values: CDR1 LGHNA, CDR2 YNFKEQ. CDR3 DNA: TGTGCCAGCAGCCAAGATCGGCAGGGAAAGGGAGAGACCCAGTACTTC. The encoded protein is CASSQDRQGKGETQYF.